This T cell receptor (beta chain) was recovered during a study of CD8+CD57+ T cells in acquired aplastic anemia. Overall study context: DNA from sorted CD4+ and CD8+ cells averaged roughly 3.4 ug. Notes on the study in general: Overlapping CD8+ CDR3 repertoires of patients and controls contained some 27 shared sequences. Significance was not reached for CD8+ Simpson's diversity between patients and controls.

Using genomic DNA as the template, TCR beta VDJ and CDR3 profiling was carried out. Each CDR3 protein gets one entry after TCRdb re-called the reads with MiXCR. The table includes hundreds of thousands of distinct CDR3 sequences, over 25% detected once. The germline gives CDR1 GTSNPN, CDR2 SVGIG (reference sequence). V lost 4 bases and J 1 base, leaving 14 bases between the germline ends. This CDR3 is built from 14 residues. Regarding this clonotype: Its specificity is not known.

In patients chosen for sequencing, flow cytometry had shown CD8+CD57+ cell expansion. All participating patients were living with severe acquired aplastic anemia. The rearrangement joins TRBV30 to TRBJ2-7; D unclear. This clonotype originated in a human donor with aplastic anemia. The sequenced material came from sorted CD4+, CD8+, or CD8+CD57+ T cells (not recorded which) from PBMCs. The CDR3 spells CAWTLKGLSYEQYF. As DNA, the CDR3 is TGTGCCTGGACCCTAAAAGGGCTATCCTACGAGCAGTACTTC.